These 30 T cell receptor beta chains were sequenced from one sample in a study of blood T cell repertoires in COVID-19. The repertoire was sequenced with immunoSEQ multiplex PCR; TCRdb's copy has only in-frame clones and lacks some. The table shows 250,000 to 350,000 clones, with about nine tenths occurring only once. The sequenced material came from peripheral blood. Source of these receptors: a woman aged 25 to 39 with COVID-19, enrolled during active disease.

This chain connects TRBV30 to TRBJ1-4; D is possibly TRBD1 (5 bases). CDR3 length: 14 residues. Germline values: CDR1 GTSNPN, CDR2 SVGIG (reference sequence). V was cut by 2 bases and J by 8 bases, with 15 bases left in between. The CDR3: CAWSTGGVTEKLFF. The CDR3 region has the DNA TGTGCCTGGAGTACCGGGGGAGTGACCGAAAAACTGTTTTTT.

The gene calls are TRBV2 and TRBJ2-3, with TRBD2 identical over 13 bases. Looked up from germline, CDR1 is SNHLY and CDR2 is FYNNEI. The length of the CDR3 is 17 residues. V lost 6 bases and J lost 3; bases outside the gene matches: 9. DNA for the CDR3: TGTGCCAGCAGCTATTTCGGGACTAGCGGGAAAACAGATACGCAGTATTTT. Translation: CASSYFGTSGKTDTQYF.

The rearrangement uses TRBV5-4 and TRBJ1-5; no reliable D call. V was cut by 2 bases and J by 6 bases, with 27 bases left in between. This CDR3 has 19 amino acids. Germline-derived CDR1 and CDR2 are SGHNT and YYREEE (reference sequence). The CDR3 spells CASSFTPGRGRVMGQPQHF. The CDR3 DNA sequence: TGTGCCAGCAGCTTTACCCCTGGGCGCGGGAGGGTAATGGGTCAGCCCCAGCATTTT.

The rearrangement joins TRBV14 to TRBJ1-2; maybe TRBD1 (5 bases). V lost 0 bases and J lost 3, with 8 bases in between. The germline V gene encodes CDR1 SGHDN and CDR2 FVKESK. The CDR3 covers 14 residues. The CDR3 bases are TGTGCCAGCAGCCAAGATCAGGGTTACTATGGCTACACCTTC. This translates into CASSQDQGYYGYTF.

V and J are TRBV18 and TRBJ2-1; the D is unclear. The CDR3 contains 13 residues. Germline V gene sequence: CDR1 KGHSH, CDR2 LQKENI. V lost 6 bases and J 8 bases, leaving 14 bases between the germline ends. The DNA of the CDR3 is TGTGCCAGCTCGATGGGCAGCTTGGATGAGCAGTTCTTC. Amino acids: CASSMGSLDEQFF.

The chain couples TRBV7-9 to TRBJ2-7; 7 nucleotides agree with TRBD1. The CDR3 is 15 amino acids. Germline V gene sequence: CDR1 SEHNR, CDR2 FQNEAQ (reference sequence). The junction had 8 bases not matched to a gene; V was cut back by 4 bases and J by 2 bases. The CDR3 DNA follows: TGTGCCAGCAGCTCCGACAGGGTTCCACCCTACGAGCAGTACTTC. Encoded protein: CASSSDRVPPYEQYF.

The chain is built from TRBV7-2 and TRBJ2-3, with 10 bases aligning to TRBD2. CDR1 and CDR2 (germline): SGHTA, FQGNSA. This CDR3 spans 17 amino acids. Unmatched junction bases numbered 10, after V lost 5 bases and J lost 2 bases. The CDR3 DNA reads TGTGCCAGCAGCGCCGTCCTCGGGACTAGCGACACAGATACGCAGTATTTT. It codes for CASSAVLGTSDTDTQYF.

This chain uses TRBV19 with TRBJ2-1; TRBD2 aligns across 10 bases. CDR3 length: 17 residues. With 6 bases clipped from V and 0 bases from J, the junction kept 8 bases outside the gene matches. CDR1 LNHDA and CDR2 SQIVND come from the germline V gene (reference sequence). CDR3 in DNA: TGTGCCAGTAGAACTAGCGGGAAAGGAGGCTCCTACAATGAGCAGTTCTTC. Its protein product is CASRTSGKGGSYNEQFF.

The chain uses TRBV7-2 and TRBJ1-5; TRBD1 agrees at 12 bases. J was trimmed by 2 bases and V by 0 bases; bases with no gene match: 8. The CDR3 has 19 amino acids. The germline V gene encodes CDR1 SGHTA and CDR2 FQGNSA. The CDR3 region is CASSLAPPGQGARNQPQHF. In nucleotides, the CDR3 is TGTGCCAGCAGCTTAGCACCCCCGGGACAGGGGGCTCGCAATCAGCCCCAGCATTTT.

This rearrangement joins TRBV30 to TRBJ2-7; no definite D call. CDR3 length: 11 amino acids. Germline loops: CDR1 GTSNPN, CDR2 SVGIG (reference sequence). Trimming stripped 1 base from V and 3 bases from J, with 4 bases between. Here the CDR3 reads CAWSAYYEQYF. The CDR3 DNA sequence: TGTGCCTGGAGTGCCTACTACGAGCAGTACTTC.

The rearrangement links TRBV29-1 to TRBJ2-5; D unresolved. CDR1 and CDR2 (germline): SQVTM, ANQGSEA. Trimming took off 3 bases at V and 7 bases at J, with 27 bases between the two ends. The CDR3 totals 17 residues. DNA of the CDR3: TGCAGCGTTGACCCAGTGTCGAAAATGGTGAAGTCGGGGACCCAGTACTTC. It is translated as CSVDPVSKMVKSGTQYF.

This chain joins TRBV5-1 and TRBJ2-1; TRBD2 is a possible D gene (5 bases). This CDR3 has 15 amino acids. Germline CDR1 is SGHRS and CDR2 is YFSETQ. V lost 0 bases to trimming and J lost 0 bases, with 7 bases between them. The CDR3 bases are TGCGCCAGCAGCTTGGGGGAGAGCTCCTACAATGAGCAGTTCTTC. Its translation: CASSLGESSYNEQFF.

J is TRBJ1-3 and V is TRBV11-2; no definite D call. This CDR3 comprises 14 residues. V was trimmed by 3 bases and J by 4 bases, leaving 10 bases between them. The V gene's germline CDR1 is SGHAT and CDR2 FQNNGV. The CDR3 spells CASSFSGKGNTIYF. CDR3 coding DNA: TGTGCCAGCAGCTTTTCGGGGAAAGGAAACACCATATATTTT.

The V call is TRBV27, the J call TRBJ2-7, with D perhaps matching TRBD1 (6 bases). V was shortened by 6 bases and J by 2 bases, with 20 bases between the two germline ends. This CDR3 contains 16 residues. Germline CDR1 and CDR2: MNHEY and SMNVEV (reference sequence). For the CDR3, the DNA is TGTGCCAGCAGCCCCAGGGGTGGAGGACGGACCTACGAGCAGTACTTC. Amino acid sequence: CASSPRGGGRTYEQYF.

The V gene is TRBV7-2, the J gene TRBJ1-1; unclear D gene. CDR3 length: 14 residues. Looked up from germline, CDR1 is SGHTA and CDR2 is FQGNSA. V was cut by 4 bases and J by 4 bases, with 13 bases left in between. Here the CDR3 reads CASSSDTLITEAFF. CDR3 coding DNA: TGTGCCAGCAGCTCCGACACCTTGATCACTGAAGCTTTCTTT.

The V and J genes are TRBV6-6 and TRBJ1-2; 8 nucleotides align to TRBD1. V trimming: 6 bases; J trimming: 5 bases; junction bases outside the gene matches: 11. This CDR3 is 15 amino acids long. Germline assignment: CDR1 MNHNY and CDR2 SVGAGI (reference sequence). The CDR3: CASSQGAGAVYGYTF. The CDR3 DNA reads TGTGCCAGCAGCCAGGGGGCAGGTGCGGTGTATGGCTACACCTTC.

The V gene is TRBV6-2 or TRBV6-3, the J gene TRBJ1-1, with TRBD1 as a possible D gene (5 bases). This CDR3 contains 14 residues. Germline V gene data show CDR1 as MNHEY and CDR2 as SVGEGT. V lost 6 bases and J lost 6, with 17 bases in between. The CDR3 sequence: CASSPARVAPEAFF. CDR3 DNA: TGTGCCAGCAGCCCCGCCAGGGTGGCCCCTGAAGCTTTCTTT.

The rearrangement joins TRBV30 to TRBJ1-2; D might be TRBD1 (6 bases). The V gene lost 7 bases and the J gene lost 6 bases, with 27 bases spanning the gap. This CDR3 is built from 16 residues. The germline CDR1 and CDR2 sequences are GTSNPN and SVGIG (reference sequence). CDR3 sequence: CASLLAFYREGNGYTF. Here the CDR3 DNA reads TGTGCCTCCCTCCTGGCCTTTTACAGGGAAGGGAATGGCTACACCTTC. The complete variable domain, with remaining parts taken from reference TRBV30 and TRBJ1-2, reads SQTIHQWPATLVQPVGSPLSLECTVEGTSNPNLYWYRQAAGRGLQLLFYSVGIGQISSEVPQNLSASRPQDRQFILSSKKLLLSDSGFYLCASLLAFYREGNGYTFGSGTRLTVV.

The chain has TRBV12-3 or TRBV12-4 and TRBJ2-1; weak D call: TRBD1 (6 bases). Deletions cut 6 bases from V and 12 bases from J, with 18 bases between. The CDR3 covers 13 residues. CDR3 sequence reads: CASRGQGSVGQFF. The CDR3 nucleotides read TGTGCCAGCAGGGGCCAGGGGTCCGTAGGGCAGTTCTTC.

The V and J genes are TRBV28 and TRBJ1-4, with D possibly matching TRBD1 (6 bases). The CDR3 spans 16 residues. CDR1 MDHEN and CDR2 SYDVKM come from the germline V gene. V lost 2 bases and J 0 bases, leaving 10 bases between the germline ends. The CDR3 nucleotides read TGTGCCAGCAGTTTAAGGGGGTGGGCAACTAATGAAAAACTGTTTTTT. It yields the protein CASSLRGWATNEKLFF.

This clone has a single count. CDR3 DNA sequence: TGTGCCACCAGCAGAGAGGCAGGGGGCATCGATGAGCAGTTCTTC. Its protein product is CATSREAGGIDEQFF. The rearrangement links TRBV15 to TRBJ2-1; 8 bases are shared with TRBD1. The ends lost 0 bases at V and 8 bases at J; junction bases unmatched: 6. This CDR3 spans 15 amino acids. Germline CDR1 is LNHNV and CDR2 is YYDKDF (reference sequence).

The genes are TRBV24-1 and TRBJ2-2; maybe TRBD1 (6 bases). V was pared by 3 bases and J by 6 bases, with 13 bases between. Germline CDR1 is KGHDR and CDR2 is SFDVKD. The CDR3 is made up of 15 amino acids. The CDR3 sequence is CATSDRTARAGELFF. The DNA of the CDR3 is TGTGCCACCAGTGATCGGACAGCGCGGGCCGGGGAGCTGTTTTTT.

Here the CDR3 DNA reads TGTGCCAGCGGACTGGTAGCGGGCGATGAGCAGTTCTTC. The encoded protein is CASGLVAGDEQFF. V and J are TRBV19 and TRBJ2-1, with 7 bases that match TRBD2. J gave up 8 bases and V 9 bases, and 10 bases lay outside the gene matches. The CDR3 sequence is 13 residues long. Germline loops: CDR1 LNHDA, CDR2 SQIVND (reference sequence).

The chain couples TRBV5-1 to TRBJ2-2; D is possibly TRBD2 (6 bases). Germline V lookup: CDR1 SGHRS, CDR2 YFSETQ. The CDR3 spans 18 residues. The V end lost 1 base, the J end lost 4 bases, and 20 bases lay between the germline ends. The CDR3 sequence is CASSLSLRGARGTGELFF. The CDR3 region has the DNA TGCGCCAGCAGCTTGTCCCTGAGAGGGGCGCGGGGCACCGGGGAGCTGTTTTTT.

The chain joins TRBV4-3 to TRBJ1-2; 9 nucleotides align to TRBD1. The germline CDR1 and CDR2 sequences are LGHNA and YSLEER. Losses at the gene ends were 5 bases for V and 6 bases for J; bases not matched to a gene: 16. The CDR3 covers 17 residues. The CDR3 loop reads CASSGRQGDLSMNGYTF. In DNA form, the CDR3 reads TGCGCCAGCAGCGGTCGACAGGGGGATCTCTCTATGAATGGCTACACCTTC.

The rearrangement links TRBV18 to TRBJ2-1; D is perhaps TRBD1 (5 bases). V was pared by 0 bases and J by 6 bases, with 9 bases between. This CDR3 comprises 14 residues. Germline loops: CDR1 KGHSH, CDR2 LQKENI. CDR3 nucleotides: TGTGCCAGCTCACCACCTGGGGCCGGCAATGAGCAGTTCTTC. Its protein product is CASSPPGAGNEQFF.

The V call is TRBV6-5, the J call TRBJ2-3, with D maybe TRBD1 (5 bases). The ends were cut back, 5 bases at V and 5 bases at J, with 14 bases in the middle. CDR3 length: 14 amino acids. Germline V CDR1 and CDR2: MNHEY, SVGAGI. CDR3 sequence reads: CASSPGQGLDTQYF. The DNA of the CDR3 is TGTGCCAGCAGTCCCGGGCAGGGTTTAGATACGCAGTATTTT.

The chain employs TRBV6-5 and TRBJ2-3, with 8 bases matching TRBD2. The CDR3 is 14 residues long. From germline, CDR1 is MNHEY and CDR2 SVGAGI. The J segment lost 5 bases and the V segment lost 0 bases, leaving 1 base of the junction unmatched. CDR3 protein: CASSYSLAGDTQYF. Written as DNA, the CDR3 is TGTGCCAGCAGTTACTCTCTAGCGGGAGATACGCAGTATTTT.

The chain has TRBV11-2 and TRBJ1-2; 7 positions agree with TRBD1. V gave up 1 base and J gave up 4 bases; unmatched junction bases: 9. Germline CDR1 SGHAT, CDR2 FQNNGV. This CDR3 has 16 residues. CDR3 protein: CASSLGNRGRGYGYTF. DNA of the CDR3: TGTGCCAGCAGCTTAGGTAACAGGGGAAGGGGCTATGGCTACACCTTC.

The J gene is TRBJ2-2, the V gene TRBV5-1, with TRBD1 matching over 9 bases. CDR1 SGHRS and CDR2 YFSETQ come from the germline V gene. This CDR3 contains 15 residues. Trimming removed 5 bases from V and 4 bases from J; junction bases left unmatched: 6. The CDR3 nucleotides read TGCGCCAGCAGGCCAAGGACAGGGGTCACCGGGGAGCTGTTTTTT. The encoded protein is CASRPRTGVTGELFF.